These 26 T cell receptor beta chains were all obtained from the same sample, sequenced in a study of T-cell reconstitution after alpha-beta-depleted transplantation in children (dated by TCRdb to the mid-2010s). The library came from PCR. The data were produced on an Illumina HiSeq 2500. TCR library preparation used molecular barcoding, with unique molecular identifiers applied to normalize quantification of the TCRbeta repertoire. TCRdb reprocessed the public reads (quality trimming at Q25 with fastp, clone calling with MiXCR) and kept in-frame beta chains. Records with the same CDR3 protein are collapsed into one entry carrying the most frequent genes and DNA. The sample data list about 340,000 distinct CDR3 sequences, and 10% of these were observed just once. The ten largest clones take up 2% to 2.5% of the sample. The source material was PBMCs from the stem cell graft donor, sampled from the stem cell graft. All receptors derive from a human donor who donated a stem cell graft to a child with acute lymphoblastic leukemia.

This clonotype came up a few times. The chain links TRBV25-1 to TRBJ1-5, with a weak D call TRBD1 (6 bases). CDR1 and CDR2 from the germline V gene are MGHDK and SYGVNS. The CDR3 has 13 amino acids. V lost 4 bases and J lost 6, with 10 bases in between. The CDR3 region has the DNA TGTGCCAGCAGTGGGGGGGGGCGTCAGCCCCAGCATTTT. Its translation: CASSGGGRQPQHF. Combining the CDR3 with reference TRBV25-1 and TRBJ1-5 gives the whole variable domain EADIYQTPRYLVIGTGKKITLECSQTMGHDKMYWYQQDPGMELHLIHYSYGVNSTEKGDLSSESTVSRIRTEHFPLTLESARPSHTSQYLCASSGGGRQPQHFGDGTRLSIL.

This clonotype was seen at least ten times. This chain links TRBV9 with TRBJ1-2; unclear D gene. V shed 2 bases and J shed 0 bases, with 5 bases lying between them. The CDR3 sequence is 13 residues long. CDR1 and CDR2 from the germline V gene are SGDLS and YYNGEE. The CDR3 DNA is TGTGCCAGCAGCGTTCAGGCTAACTATGGCTACACCTTC. It encodes CASSVQANYGYTF.

This clonotype has ten or more counts. This chain links TRBV12-3 or TRBV12-4 with TRBJ2-4, with D possibly being TRBD2 (7 bases). The length of the CDR3 is 16 residues. The V and J ends lost 3 bases and 8 bases respectively, with 20 bases between them. The CDR3 protein is CASSLGGPQGGYIQYF. CDR3 nucleotides: TGTGCCAGCAGTTTGGGGGGCCCACAGGGAGGGTACATTCAGTACTTC.

This clonotype was observed at least ten times. This chain connects TRBV7-2 to TRBJ2-1, with 7 nucleotides matching TRBD2. This CDR3 region has 16 residues. The germline CDR1 and CDR2 sequences are SGHTA and FQGNSA. The V and J ends lost 1 base and 0 bases, in that order; junction bases with no gene match: 3. The CDR3 coding sequence is TGTGCCAGCAGCTTAGTGGGCGGGAGCTCCTACAATGAGCAGTTCTTC. Amino acids: CASSLVGGSSYNEQFF.

In this sample, this clonotype turned up a few times. The rearrangement uses TRBV6-1 and TRBJ1-4; D is perhaps TRBD1 (5 bases). This CDR3 region has 14 residues. Germline assignment: CDR1 MNHNS and CDR2 SASEGT. V shed 5 bases and J shed 3 bases, with 10 bases lying between them. The CDR3 reads CASSTGTANEKLFF. The CDR3 DNA reads as TGTGCCAGCAGTACCGGGACCGCTAATGAAAAACTGTTTTTT.

V and J are TRBV6-5 and TRBJ2-1; 11 nucleotides line up with TRBD2. V lost 2 bases to trimming and J lost 14 bases; unmatched junction nucleotides: 5. Germline assignment: CDR1 MNHEY and CDR2 SVGAGI. CDR3 size: 13 residues. The CDR3 is CASSYTLAGDKFF. In DNA, the CDR3 is TGTGCCAGCAGTTACACACTAGCGGGAGATAAGTTCTTC.

This sequence joins TRBV20-1 and TRBJ2-5; no definite D call. V gave up 4 bases and J gave up 5 bases, with 11 bases separating them. The germline CDR1 and CDR2 sequences are DFQATT and SNEGSKA (reference sequence). The CDR3 sequence is 12 residues long. This CDR3 reads CSANDGGETQYF. The CDR3 DNA reads TGCAGTGCTAATGATGGCGGTGAGACCCAGTACTTC.

This chain connects TRBV7-3 to TRBJ2-1; TRBD2 matches at 10 bases. Germline V gene sequence: CDR1 SGHTA, CDR2 FQGTGA. J was trimmed by 3 bases and V by 2 bases; bases with no gene match: 10. CDR3 length: 18 residues. CDR3 region: CASSLFGLAGGGYNEQFF. Written as DNA, the CDR3 is TGTGCCAGCAGCTTATTTGGGTTAGCGGGAGGAGGCTACAATGAGCAGTTCTTC.

Note on this clonotype: Mismatch with germline at one junction end may stem from a read error. V is TRBV20-1 and J is TRBJ2-6; D possibly corresponds to TRBD1 (5 bases). Germline V gives CDR1 DFQATT, CDR2 SNEGSKA (reference sequence). This CDR3 spans 14 amino acids. The CDR3 sequence is CSAGAPSGANGLTF. The DNA of the CDR3 is TGCAGTGCAGGGGCACCCTCTGGGGCCAACGGCCTGACTTTC.

This clonotype was counted a few times. The V and J genes are TRBV14 and TRBJ2-1; the match to TRBD2 covers 12 bases. The junction had 6 bases not matched to a gene; V was cut back by 5 bases and J by 7 bases. This CDR3 has 15 residues. Germline-derived CDR1 and CDR2 are SGHDN and FVKESK. The CDR3 nucleotides read TGTGCCAGCAGCGCACTAGCGGGAGGACCGAATGAGCAGTTCTTC. Amino acids: CASSALAGGPNEQFF.

This clonotype was detected only a few times. J is TRBJ2-1 and V is TRBV10-3; D gene ambiguous. Deletions cut 10 bases from V and 4 bases from J, with 8 bases between. The CDR3 runs to 11 residues. Per the germline V gene, CDR1 is ENHRY and CDR2 is SYGVKD. CDR3 bases: TGTGCCAGCGGACGTTACAATGAGCAGTTCTTC. It translates to CASGRYNEQFF.

The genes are TRBV4-3 and TRBJ2-1, with a tentative D call TRBD1 (6 bases). CDR3 size: 17 residues. Germline V gene sequence: CDR1 LGHNA, CDR2 YSLEER. V was trimmed by 3 bases and J by 2 bases, leaving 17 bases between them. CDR3: CASSQELTGFTYNEQFF. CDR3 nucleotide sequence: TGCGCCAGCAGCCAGGAACTTACAGGGTTTACCTACAATGAGCAGTTCTTC.

This sequence joins TRBV28 and TRBJ2-7; 7 bases match TRBD2. From germline, CDR1 is MDHEN and CDR2 SYDVKM. V gave up 8 bases and J gave up 2 bases; unmatched junction bases: 12. This CDR3 has 15 residues. CDR3 coding DNA: TGTGCCAGCCGCCCCCGCGGCGGGAGAACCTACGAGCAGTACTTC. Its translation: CASRPRGGRTYEQYF. The full variable domain, completed using reference TRBV28 and TRBJ2-7, is DVKVTQSSRYLVKRTGEKVFLECVQDMDHENMFWYRQDPGLGLRLIYFSYDVKMKEKGDIPEGYSVSREKKERFSLILESASTNQTSMYLCASRPRGGRTYEQYFGPGTRLTVT.

This clonotype has a count of ten or more. This chain connects TRBV11-2 to TRBJ2-5, with D hard to call. V shed 1 base and J shed 3 bases, with 9 bases lying between them. This CDR3 is built from 14 residues. The germline gives CDR1 SGHAT, CDR2 FQNNGV. CDR3: CASSLGDKKETQYF. CDR3 DNA: TGTGCCAGCAGCTTAGGCGACAAGAAAGAGACCCAGTACTTC. The variable domain in full, completed from reference TRBV11-2 and TRBJ2-5, reads EAGVAQSPRYKIIEKRQSVAFWCNPISGHATLYWYQQILGQGPKLLIQFQNNGVVDDSQLPKDRFSAERLKGVDSTLKIQPAKLEDSAVYLCASSLGDKKETQYFGPGTRLLVL.

The CDR3 coding sequence is TGCAGTGCCCCGGGGTTGAGGGAGAGGGGCAATGAGCAGTTCTTC. Protein: CSAPGLRERGNEQFF. The rearrangement uses TRBV20-1 and TRBJ2-1, with D possibly called TRBD1 or TRBD2 (5 bases each). V was shortened by 6 bases and J by 6 bases, with 21 bases between the two germline ends. Germline V gene lookup returns CDR1 DFQATT and CDR2 SNEGSKA (reference sequence). The CDR3 spans 15 residues.

The rearrangement links TRBV11-3 to TRBJ2-1; TRBD2 matches 9 bases. The CDR3 spans 17 residues. After removal of 2 bases from V and 6 bases from J, the junction contained 11 bases not matched to a gene. CDR1 is SGHNT and CDR2 is YENEEA in the germline V gene. This chain's CDR3 is CASSLPLLAGWGNEQFF. CDR3 sequence (DNA): TGTGCCAGCAGCTTACCCCTCCTAGCGGGGTGGGGCAATGAGCAGTTCTTC.

This clonotype was seen many times. The gene calls are TRBV20-1 and TRBJ1-1, with 7 bases fitting TRBD1. The CDR3 loop spans 17 amino acids. Germline V gives CDR1 DFQATT, CDR2 SNEGSKA (reference sequence). The ends lost 1 base at V and 3 bases at J; junction bases unmatched: 14. CDR3 sequence reads: CSARGFFTRDSYTEAFF. The CDR3 coding sequence is TGCAGTGCTAGAGGTTTTTTTACCCGGGACAGCTACACTGAAGCTTTCTTT.

The rearrangement uses TRBV27 and TRBJ2-7; 7 positions agree with TRBD1. J lost 2 bases, V lost 6 bases, and 16 bases had no gene match. The CDR3 length is 17 residues. Germline-derived CDR1 and CDR2 are MNHEY and SMNVEV (reference sequence). The CDR3 region is CASRGGYGGSATYEQYF. In DNA form, the CDR3 reads TGTGCCAGCAGAGGGGGCTATGGTGGCAGCGCGACCTACGAGCAGTACTTC.

In its sample, this clonotype was seen a few times. The chain is built from TRBV5-1 and TRBJ2-5; possibly TRBD1 or TRBD2 for D (5 bases each). This CDR3 has 13 amino acids. The ends were cut back, 0 bases at V and 7 bases at J, with 10 bases in the middle. Germline V gives CDR1 SGHRS, CDR2 YFSETQ. The CDR3 coding sequence is TGCGCCAGCAGCTTGGGACAGAGGGGGACCCAGTACTTC. It specifies CASSLGQRGTQYF.

This clonotype occurred many times. The J gene is TRBJ1-5, the V gene TRBV4-1; D might be TRBD1 (5 bases). V gave up 1 base and J gave up 4 bases, with 8 bases separating them. The CDR3 consists of 14 residues. Looked up from germline, CDR1 is MGHRA and CDR2 is YSYEKL. CDR3: CASSQGQRNQPQHF. CDR3 coding DNA: TGCGCCAGCAGCCAAGGACAGAGAAATCAGCCCCAGCATTTT.

The rearrangement joins TRBV28 to TRBJ2-3, with 12 bases fitting TRBD2. V dropped 4 bases and J dropped 1; count of bases not matched to a gene: 9. Germline V gene data show CDR1 as MDHEN and CDR2 as SYDVKM. The CDR3 runs 18 residues. The CDR3 region has the DNA TGTGCCAGCAGTTCACTCCGACTAGCGGGAGCACGCACAGATACGCAGTATTTT. Its protein is CASSSLRLAGARTDTQYF.

The chain's CDR3 is CSVSGQTYEQYF. The CDR3 coding sequence is TGCAGCGTCTCGGGACAGACCTACGAGCAGTACTTC. The chain links TRBV29-1 to TRBJ2-7, with 7 nucleotides matching TRBD1. Germline V gives CDR1 SQVTM, CDR2 ANQGSEA. CDR3 length equals 12 residues. The trim removed 6 bases at V and 2 bases at J, leaving 4 bases unmatched.

The chain is built from TRBV29-1 and TRBJ2-5; the match to TRBD1 covers 7 bases. CDR1 is SQVTM, CDR2 ANQGSEA, per germline. The CDR3 is 13 residues long. The J segment lost 0 bases and the V segment lost 6 bases, leaving 4 bases of the junction unmatched. The CDR3 here is CSVGDSYQETQYF. In nucleotides, the CDR3 is TGCAGCGTGGGGGACAGCTACCAAGAGACCCAGTACTTC.

There are a few counts of this clonotype. V is TRBV28 and J is TRBJ2-1; the match to TRBD1 covers 7 bases. The CDR3 runs 15 residues. The V and J ends lost 7 bases and 3 bases, in that order; junction bases with no gene match: 9. The germline V gene encodes CDR1 MDHEN and CDR2 SYDVKM. The CDR3 sequence is CASTRSDRHYNEQFF. In nucleotides, the CDR3 is TGTGCCAGCACCCGTTCGGACAGGCACTACAATGAGCAGTTCTTC. Full variable domain (remainder filled in from reference TRBV28 and TRBJ2-1): DVKVTQSSRYLVKRTGEKVFLECVQDMDHENMFWYRQDPGLGLRLIYFSYDVKMKEKGDIPEGYSVSREKKERFSLILESASTNQTSMYLCASTRSDRHYNEQFFGPGTRLTVL.

This clonotype came up many times. The V gene is TRBV4-2, the J gene TRBJ2-7; perhaps TRBD2 as D (5 bases). Germline lookup yields CDR1 LGHNA and CDR2 YNFKEQ. V dropped 0 bases and J dropped 0 bases, with 9 bases sitting between them. The CDR3 runs 15 residues. CDR3 in DNA: TGTGCCAGCAGCCAAGATCTGGGGAGCTCCTACGAGCAGTACTTC. As protein: CASSQDLGSSYEQYF.

The rearrangement links TRBV19 to TRBJ2-6; D possibly matches TRBD1 or TRBD2 (5 bases each). V was clipped by 9 bases and J by 2 bases, with 26 bases between them. This CDR3 is 19 amino acids long. CDR1 is LNHDA and CDR2 is SQIVND in the germline V gene (reference sequence). The CDR3 reads CASLRLVRGAQAGANVLTF. CDR3 bases: TGTGCCAGCCTCCGACTTGTGAGGGGCGCCCAGGCTGGGGCCAACGTCCTGACTTTC.